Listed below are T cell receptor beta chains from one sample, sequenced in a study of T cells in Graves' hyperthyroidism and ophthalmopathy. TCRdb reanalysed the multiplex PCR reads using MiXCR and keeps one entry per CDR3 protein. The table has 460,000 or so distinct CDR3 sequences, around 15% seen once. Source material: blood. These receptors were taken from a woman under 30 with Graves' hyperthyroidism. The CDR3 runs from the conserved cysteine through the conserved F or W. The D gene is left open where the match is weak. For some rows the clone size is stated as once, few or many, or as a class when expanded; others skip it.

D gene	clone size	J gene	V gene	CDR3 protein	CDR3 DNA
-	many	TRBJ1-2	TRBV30	CAWSLTRNYGYTF	TGTGCCTGGAGTCTCACCCGAAACTATGGCTACACCTTC
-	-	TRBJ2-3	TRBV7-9	CASSFGQRGTDTQYF	TGTGCCAGCAGCTTTGGGCAGAGGGGGACAGATACGCAGTATTTT
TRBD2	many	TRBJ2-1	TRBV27	CASSLSTSGMPYNEQFF	TGTGCCAGCAGTTTATCGACTAGCGGGATGCCCTACAATGAGCAGTTCTTC
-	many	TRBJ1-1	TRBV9	CASSVEVLDTEAFF	TGTGCCAGCAGCGTAGAGGTGCTAGACACTGAAGCTTTCTTT
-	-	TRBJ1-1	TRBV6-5	CASSYRRVVSEAFF	TGTGCCAGCAGTTACCGTCGAGTGGTTTCTGAAGCTTTCTTT
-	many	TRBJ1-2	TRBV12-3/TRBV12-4	CASSLTGIRYGYTF	TGTGCCAGCAGTTTGACTGGGATCCGATATGGCTACACCTTC
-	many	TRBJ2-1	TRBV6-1	CASSENPLEGVYNEQFF	TGTGCCAGCAGTGAAAACCCTCTCGAGGGGGTGTACAATGAGCAGTTCTTC
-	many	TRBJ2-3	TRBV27	CASKSYTGTPTDTQYF	TGTGCCAGCAAATCCTATACAGGGACGCCCACAGATACGCAGTATTTT
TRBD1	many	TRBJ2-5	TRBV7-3	CASTSLTGVSVETQYF	TGTGCCAGCACAAGCCTGACAGGGGTCTCGGTAGAGACCCAGTACTTC
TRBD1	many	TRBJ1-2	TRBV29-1	CSIMTGTGGHGYTF	TGCAGCATAATGACCGGGACAGGGGGACATGGCTACACCTTC
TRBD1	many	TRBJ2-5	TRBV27	CASSSRTGGLSQTQYF	TGTGCCAGCAGTTCCCGAACAGGGGGCTTAAGTCAGACCCAGTACTTC
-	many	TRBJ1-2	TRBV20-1	CSAHAINAYGYTF	TGCAGTGCGCATGCTATAAACGCCTATGGCTACACCTTC